This is a list of T cell receptor beta chains from one sample in a study of blood T cell repertoires in COVID-19. Measured with immunoSEQ multiplex PCR; TCRdb has only the in-frame clones, and not every one. The sample contains 40,000 to 55,000 clones, over 70% of which appear only once. Input material: peripheral blood. The receptors stem from a man between 65 and 79 years old with acute or convalescent COVID-19. Both conserved end residues are part of each CDR3. Each record gives: D gene, V gene, J gene, CDR3 protein, CDR3 DNA. The D gene is left open where the match is weak.

.,TRBV10-1,TRBJ1-3,CASSSARKGNTIYF,TGCGCCAGCAGCTCCGCCAGAAAGGGAAACACCATATATTTT
TRBD1,TRBV6-1,TRBJ2-1,CASSERGWTGFNEQFF,TGTGCCAGCAGTGAGAGGGGTTGGACAGGGTTCAATGAGCAGTTCTTC
.,TRBV12-3/TRBV12-4,TRBJ1-2,CASSPTGNYGYTF,TGTGCCAGCAGCCCTACAGGGAACTATGGCTACACCTTC
TRBD1,TRBV6-2/TRBV6-3,TRBJ1-2,CASTPGQGGGYTF,TGTGCCAGCACCCCGGGACAGGGTGGTGGCTACACCTTC
.,TRBV25-1,TRBJ1-2,CASSDLGARYGYTF,TGTGCCAGCAGTGACCTGGGGGCTCGCTATGGCTACACCTTC
.,TRBV15,TRBJ2-2,CATSTVLNTGELFF,TGTGCCACCAGCACTGTCTTGAACACCGGGGAGCTGTTTTTT
.,TRBV27,TRBJ1-2,CASTDWGVDGYTF,TGTGCCAGCACCGATTGGGGGGTGGATGGCTACACCTTC
TRBD2,TRBV19,TRBJ2-3,CASSIQPSGLDTQYF,TGTGCCAGTAGTATTCAGCCTAGCGGACTAGATACGCAGTATTTT
.,TRBV29-1,TRBJ2-3,CSVRDIPTQYF,TGCAGCGTTCGAGACATCCCAACGCAGTATTTT
TRBD1,TRBV10-2,TRBJ1-2,CASSDPGQVSHGYTF,TGCGCCAGCAGTGATCCGGGACAGGTATCCCATGGCTACACCTTC